This T cell receptor (beta chain) was recovered during a study of blood T cell repertoires in COVID-19. The protocol was immunoSEQ multiplex PCR, while the TCRdb copy is restricted to in-frame clones and leaves out a portion. The sample lists around 380,000 clones; approximately 87% were seen once. Trimming cost V 4 bases and J 2 bases, with 14 bases left between them. CDR3 length: 15 residues. In germline, CDR1 is LNHDA, CDR2 SQIVND (reference sequence). The table lists this clone with a few counts. The rearrangement links TRBV19 to TRBJ1-1; TRBD1 is a possible D gene (6 bases). The TCR comes from a man aged 25-45 years who had recovered from COVID-19. Material for sequencing was PBMCs or T cells enriched from blood (not recorded which). CDR3 DNA: TGTGCCAGTAGTACTGGACAGACGCTAAACACTGAAGCTTTCTTT. Amino acid sequence: CASSTGQTLNTEAFF.